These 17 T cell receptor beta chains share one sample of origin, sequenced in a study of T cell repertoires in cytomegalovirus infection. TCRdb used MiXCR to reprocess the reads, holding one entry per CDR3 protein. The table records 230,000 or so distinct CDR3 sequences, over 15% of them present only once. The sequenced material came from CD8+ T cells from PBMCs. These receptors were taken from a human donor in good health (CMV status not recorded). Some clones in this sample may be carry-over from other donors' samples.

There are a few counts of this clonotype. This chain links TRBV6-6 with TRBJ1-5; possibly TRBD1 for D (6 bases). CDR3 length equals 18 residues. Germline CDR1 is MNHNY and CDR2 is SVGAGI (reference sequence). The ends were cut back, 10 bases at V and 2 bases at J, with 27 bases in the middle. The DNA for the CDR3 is TGTGCCATCAGACCCTTGGGGGGCGCGGATGAAGGCAATCAGCCCCAGCATTTT. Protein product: CAIRPLGGADEGNQPQHF.

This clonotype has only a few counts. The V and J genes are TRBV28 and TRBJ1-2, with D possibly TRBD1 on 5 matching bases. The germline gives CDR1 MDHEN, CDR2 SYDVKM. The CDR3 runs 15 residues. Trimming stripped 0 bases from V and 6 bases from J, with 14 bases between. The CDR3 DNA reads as TGTGCCAGCAGTTTATGGGGGACCGCTATCGATGGCTACACCTTC. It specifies CASSLWGTAIDGYTF.

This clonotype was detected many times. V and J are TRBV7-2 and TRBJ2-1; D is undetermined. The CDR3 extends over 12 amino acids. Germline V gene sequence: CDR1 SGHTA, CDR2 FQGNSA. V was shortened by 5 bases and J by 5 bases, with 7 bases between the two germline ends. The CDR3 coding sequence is TGTGCCAGCAGCGCCGGCAACAATGAGCAGTTCTTC. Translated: CASSAGNNEQFF.

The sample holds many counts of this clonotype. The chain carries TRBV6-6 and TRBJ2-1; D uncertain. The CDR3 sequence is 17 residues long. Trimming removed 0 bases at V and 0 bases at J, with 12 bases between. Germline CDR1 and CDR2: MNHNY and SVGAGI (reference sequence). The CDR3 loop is CASSYSKFASSYNEQFF. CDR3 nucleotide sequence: TGTGCCAGCAGTTACTCGAAGTTTGCTAGCTCCTACAATGAGCAGTTCTTC.

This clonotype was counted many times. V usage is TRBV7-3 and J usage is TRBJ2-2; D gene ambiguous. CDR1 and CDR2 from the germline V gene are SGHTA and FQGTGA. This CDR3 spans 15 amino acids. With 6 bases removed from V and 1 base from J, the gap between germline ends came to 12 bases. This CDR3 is CASSDTHENTGELFF. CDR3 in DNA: TGTGCCAGCAGTGACACCCACGAGAACACCGGGGAGCTGTTTTTT.

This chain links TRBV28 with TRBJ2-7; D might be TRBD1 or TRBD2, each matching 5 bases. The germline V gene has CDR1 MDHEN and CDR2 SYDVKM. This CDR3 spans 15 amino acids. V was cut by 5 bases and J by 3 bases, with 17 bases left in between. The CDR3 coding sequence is TGTGCCAGCAGTCTTACCCGGGGCGGCTTCTACGAGCAGTACTTC. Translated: CASSLTRGGFYEQYF. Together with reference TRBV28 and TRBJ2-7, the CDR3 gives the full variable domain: DVKVTQSSRYLVKRTGEKVFLECVQDMDHENMFWYRQDPGLGLRLIYFSYDVKMKEKGDIPEGYSVSREKKERFSLILESASTNQTSMYLCASSLTRGGFYEQYFGPGTRLTVT.

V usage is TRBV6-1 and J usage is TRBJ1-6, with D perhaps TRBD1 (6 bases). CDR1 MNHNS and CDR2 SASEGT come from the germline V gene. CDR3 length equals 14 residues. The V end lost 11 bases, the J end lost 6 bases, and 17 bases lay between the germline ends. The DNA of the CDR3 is TGTGCCCTCACGGTAGGGGGTTCTAATTCACCCCTCCACTTT. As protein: CALTVGGSNSPLHF.

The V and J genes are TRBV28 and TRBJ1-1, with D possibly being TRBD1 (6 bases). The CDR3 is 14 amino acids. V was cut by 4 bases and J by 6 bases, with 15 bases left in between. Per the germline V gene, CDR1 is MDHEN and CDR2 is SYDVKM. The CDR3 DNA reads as TGTGCCAGCAGTTATTTTGCAGGGGATCCTGAAGCTTTCTTT. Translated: CASSYFAGDPEAFF.

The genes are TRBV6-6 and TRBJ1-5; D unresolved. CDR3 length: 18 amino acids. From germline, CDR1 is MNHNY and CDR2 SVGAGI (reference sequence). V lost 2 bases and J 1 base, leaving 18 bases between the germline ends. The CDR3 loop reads CASSYGRAFGPSNQPQHF. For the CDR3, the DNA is TGTGCCAGCAGTTACGGCCGCGCGTTTGGGCCCAGCAATCAGCCCCAGCATTTT.

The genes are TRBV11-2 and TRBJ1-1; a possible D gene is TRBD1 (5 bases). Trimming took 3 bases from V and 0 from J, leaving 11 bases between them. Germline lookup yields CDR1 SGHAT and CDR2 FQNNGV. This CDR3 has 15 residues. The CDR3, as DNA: TGTGCCAGCAGCTTGGCAGGGAATTTGAACACTGAAGCTTTCTTT. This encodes CASSLAGNLNTEAFF. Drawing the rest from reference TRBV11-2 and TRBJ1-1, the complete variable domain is EAGVAQSPRYKIIEKRQSVAFWCNPISGHATLYWYQQILGQGPKLLIQFQNNGVVDDSQLPKDRFSAERLKGVDSTLKIQPAKLEDSAVYLCASSLAGNLNTEAFFGQGTRLTVV.

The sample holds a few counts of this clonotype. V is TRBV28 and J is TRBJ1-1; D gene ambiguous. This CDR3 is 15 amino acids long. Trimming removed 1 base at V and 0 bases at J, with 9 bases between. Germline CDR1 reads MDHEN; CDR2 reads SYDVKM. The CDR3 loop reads CASSLYGELNTEAFF. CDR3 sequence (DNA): TGTGCCAGCAGTTTATATGGGGAATTGAACACTGAAGCTTTCTTT.

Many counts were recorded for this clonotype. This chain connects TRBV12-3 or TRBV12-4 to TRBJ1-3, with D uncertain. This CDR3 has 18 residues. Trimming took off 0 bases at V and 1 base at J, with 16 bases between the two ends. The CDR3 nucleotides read TGTGCCAGCAGTTTAGCCGACGATTTGACTCCGTCTGGAAACACCATATATTTT. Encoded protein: CASSLADDLTPSGNTIYF.

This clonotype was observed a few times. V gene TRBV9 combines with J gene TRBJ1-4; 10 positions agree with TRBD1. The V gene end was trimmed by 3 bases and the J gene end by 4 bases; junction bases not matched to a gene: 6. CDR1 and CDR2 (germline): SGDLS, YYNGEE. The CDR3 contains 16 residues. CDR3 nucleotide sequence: TGTGCCAGCAGCGCCGGAGGGACAGGGGTTAATGAAAAACTGTTTTTT. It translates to CASSAGGTGVNEKLFF.

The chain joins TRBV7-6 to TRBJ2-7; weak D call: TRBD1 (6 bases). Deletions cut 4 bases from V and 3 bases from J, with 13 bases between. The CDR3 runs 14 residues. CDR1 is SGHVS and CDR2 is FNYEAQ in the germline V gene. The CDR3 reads CASSSGQLGYEQYF. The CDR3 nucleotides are TGTGCCAGCAGCTCCGGACAGTTAGGCTACGAGCAGTACTTC. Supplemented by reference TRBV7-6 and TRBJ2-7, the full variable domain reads GAGVSQSPRYKVTKRGQDVALRCDPISGHVSLYWYRQALGQGPEFLTYFNYEAQQDKSGLPNDRFSAERPEGSISTLTIQRTEQRDSAMYRCASSSGQLGYEQYFGPGTRLTVT.

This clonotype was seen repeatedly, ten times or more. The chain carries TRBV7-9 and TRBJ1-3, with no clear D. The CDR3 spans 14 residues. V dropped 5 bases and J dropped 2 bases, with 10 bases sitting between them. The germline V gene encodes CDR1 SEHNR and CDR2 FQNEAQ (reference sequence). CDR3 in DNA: TGTGCCAGCAGCGCGTTGGCGGCTGGAAACACCATATATTTT. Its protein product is CASSALAAGNTIYF.

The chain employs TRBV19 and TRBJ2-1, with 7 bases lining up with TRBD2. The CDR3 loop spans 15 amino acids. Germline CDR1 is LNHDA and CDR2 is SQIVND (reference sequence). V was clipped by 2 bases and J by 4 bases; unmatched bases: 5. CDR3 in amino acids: CASSIFQRGYNEQFF. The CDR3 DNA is TGTGCCAGTAGTATATTCCAGCGGGGTTACAATGAGCAGTTCTTC.

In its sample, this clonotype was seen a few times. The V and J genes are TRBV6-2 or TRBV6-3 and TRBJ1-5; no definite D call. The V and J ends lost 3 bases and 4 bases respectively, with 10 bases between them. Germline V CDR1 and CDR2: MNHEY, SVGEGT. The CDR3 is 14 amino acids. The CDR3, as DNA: TGTGCCAGCAGTTATGGCCCGTATAATCAGCCCCAGCATTTT. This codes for CASSYGPYNQPQHF.